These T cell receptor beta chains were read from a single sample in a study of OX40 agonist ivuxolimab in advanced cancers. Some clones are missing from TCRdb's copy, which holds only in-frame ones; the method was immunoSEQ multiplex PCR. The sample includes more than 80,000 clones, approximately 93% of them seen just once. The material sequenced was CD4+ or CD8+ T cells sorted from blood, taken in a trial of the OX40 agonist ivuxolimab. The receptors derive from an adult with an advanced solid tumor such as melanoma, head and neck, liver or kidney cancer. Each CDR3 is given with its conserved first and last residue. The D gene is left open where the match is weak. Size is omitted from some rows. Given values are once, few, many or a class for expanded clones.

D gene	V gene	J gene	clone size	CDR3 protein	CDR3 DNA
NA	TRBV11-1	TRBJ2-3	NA	CASSSQSTDTQYF	TGTGCCAGCAGCTCCCAGAGCACAGATACGCAGTATTTT
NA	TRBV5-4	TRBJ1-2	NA	CASSYDQVSYRYTF	TGTGCCAGCTCGTACGATCAGGTCTCTTATCGCTACACCTTC
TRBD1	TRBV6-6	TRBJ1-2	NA	CASSYGQGPGYTF	TGTGCCAGCAGTTACGGACAGGGCCCTGGCTACACCTTC
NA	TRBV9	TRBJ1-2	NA	CASSVGSWGQGGGYTF	TGTGCCAGCAGCGTAGGGTCCTGGGGGCAGGGCGGAGGCTACACCTTC
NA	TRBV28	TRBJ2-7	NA	CASSFLGGTYEQYF	TGTGCCAGCAGTTTTTTAGGGGGGACCTACGAGCAGTACTTC
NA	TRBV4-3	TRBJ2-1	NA	CASSQVLFGWEFF	TGCGCCAGCAGCCAAGTCCTGTTTGGATGGGAGTTCTTC
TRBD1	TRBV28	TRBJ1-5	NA	CASTHWTGTYQPQHF	TGTGCCAGCACCCACTGGACAGGGACTTACCAGCCCCAGCATTTT
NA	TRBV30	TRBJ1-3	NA	CAWSVGSSGNTIYF	TGTGCCTGGAGTGTCGGTTCTTCTGGAAACACCATATATTTT
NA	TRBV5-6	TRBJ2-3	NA	CASGYGGSDTQYF	TGTGCCAGCGGATATGGGGGTTCAGATACGCAGTATTTT
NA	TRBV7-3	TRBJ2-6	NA	CASSLAGRRMSGANVLTF	TGTGCCAGCAGCTTAGCAGGCCGCAGGATGAGCGGGGCCAACGTCCTGACTTTC
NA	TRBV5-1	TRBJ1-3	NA	CASSPTSSGNTIYF	TGCGCCAGCAGCCCTACCAGCTCCGGAAACACCATATATTTT
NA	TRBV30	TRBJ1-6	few	CAWSRTLPYNSPLHF	TGTGCCTGGAGCAGGACTCTTCCCTATAATTCACCCCTCCACTTT
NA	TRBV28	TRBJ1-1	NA	CASSSTWGTIDAFF	TGTGCCAGCAGTTCAACGTGGGGAACTATTGACGCTTTCTTT
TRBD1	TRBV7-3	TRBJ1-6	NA	CASSLRTGGPVHNSPLHF	TGTGCCAGCAGCTTAAGGACAGGGGGACCGGTACATAATTCACCCCTCCACTTT
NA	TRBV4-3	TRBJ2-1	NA	CASSQDPGRFVEQFF	TGCGCCAGCAGCCAAGATCCGGGTAGATTTGTTGAGCAGTTCTTC
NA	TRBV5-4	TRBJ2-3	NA	CASSLGSTDTQYF	TGTGCCAGCAGCCTAGGAAGCACAGATACGCAGTATTTT
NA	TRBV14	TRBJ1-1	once	CASSQNQNTEAFF	TGTGCCAGCAGCCAAAACCAGAACACTGAAGCTTTCTTT
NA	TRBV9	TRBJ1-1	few	CASSPSQVGRVAFF	TGTGCCAGCAGCCCAAGTCAAGTGGGGCGGGTAGCTTTCTTT
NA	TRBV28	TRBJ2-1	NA	CASSGLHNEQFF	TGTGCCAGCTCGGGACTCCACAATGAGCAGTTCTTC
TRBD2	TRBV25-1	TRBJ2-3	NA	CASSRGSSGRSDTQYF	TGTGCCAGCAGTCGGGGGTCTAGCGGGAGGTCAGATACGCAGTATTTT
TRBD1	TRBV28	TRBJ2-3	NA	CASRARGPYTDTQYF	TGTGCCAGCAGGGCAAGGGGGCCCTACACAGATACGCAGTATTTT
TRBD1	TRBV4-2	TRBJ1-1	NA	CASSQDDRAMNTEAFF	TGTGCCAGCAGCCAAGATGACAGGGCTATGAACACTGAAGCTTTCTTT
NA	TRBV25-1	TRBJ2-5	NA	CASRGPQGGQETQYF	TGTGCCAGCAGGGGGCCGCAGGGGGGACAAGAGACCCAGTACTTC
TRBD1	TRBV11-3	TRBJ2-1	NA	CASSLGGDRSNEQFF	TGTGCCAGCAGCTTAGGGGGGGACAGGAGCAATGAGCAGTTCTTC
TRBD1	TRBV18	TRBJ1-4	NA	CASSPGQGYEKLFF	TGTGCCAGCTCACCCGGACAGGGTTATGAAAAACTGTTTTTT
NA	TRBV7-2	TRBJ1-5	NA	CASSSGGGADQPQHF	TGTGCCAGCAGTTCCGGCGGGGGCGCGGATCAGCCCCAGCATTTT
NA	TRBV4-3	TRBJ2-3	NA	CASSQDVVTDTQYF	TGCGCCAGCAGCCAAGATGTGGTCACAGATACGCAGTATTTT
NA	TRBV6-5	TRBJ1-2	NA	CASSISLGRGGYTF	TGTGCCAGCAGTATTTCGCTGGGGCGAGGTGGCTACACCTTC
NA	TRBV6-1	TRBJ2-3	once	CASRPGQHRDGTQYF	TGTGCCAGCAGACCGGGACAACATCGAGACGGGACGCAGTATTTT
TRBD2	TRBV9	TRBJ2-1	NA	CASSFQPGLAGGVYNEQFF	TGTGCCAGCAGCTTCCAGCCCGGACTAGCGGGGGGGGTCTACAATGAGCAGTTCTTC
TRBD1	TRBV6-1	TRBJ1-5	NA	CASSSTGGSQPQHF	TGTGCCAGCAGTTCAACAGGGGGGAGTCAGCCCCAGCATTTT
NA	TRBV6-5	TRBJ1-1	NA	CASTPDKGRNTEAFF	TGTGCCAGCACCCCCGACAAGGGACGGAACACTGAAGCTTTCTTT
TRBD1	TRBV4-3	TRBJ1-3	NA	CASSQTPGTDKGNTIYF	TGCGCCAGCAGCCAGACCCCAGGGACAGACAAAGGAAACACCATATATTTT
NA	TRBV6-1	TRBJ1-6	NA	CASSEGGRGWTPLHF	TGTGCCAGCAGTGAAGGAGGCAGGGGTTGGACACCCCTCCACTTT
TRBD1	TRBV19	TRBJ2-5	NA	CASSRDREETQYF	TGTGCCAGTAGCCGAGACAGGGAGGAGACCCAGTACTTC
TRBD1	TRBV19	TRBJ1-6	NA	CASSPLRTGDNSPLHF	TGTGCCAGTAGTCCGCTCAGGACAGGGGACAATTCACCCCTCCACTTT
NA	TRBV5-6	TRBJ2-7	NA	CASSSQRSYEQYF	TGTGCCAGCAGCTCGCAGAGATCCTACGAGCAGTACTTC
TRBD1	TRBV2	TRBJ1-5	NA	CASRPGQFNQPQHF	TGTGCCAGCAGACCGGGACAGTTCAATCAGCCCCAGCATTTT
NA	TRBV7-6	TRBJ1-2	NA	CASSLAGTTSGGYTF	TGTGCCAGCAGCTTAGCGGGGACCACGAGCGGTGGCTACACCTTC
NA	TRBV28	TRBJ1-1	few	CASSLRTTEAFF	TGTGCCAGCAGTTTAAGGACCACTGAAGCTTTCTTT
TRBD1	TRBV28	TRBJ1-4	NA	CASSLGGGTGEKLFF	TGTGCCAGCAGTTTAGGGGGGGGGACAGGCGAAAAACTGTTTTTT
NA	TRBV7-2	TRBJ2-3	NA	CASSSEGETDTQYF	TGTGCCAGCAGCTCCGAAGGGGAAACAGATACGCAGTATTTT
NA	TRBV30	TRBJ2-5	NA	CAWSVRPETQYF	TGTGCCTGGAGTGTACGCCCTGAGACCCAGTACTTC
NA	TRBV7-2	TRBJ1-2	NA	CASSTITGSYGYTF	TGTGCCAGCAGCACGATCACAGGGAGCTATGGCTACACCTTC
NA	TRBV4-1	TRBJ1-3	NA	CASSQGRARGPSGNTIYF	TGCGCCAGCAGCCAAGGAAGGGCCAGGGGCCCCTCTGGAAACACCATATATTTT
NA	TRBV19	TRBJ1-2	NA	CASSRTLGVVGGYTF	TGTGCCAGTAGCCGGACTCTAGGGGTGGTAGGAGGCTACACCTTC
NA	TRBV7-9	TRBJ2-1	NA	CASSLLNQNNEQFF	TGTGCCAGCAGCTTACTCAACCAAAACAATGAGCAGTTCTTC
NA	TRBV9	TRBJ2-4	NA	CASSVAHQENIQYF	TGTGCCAGCAGCGTAGCCCATCAAGAAAACATTCAGTACTTC
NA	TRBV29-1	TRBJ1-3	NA	CSVVQVSGNTIYF	TGCAGCGTTGTGCAGGTCTCTGGAAACACCATATATTTT
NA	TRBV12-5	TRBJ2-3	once	CASGLPSGSDTQYF	TGTGCTAGTGGTTTGCCCAGCGGGTCAGATACGCAGTATTTT
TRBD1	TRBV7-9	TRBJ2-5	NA	CASSFRDRPRETQYF	TGTGCCAGCAGCTTCCGGGACAGGCCGAGAGAGACCCAGTACTTC
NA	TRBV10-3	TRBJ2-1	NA	CAISESGGNEQFF	TGTGCCATCAGTGAGTCAGGGGGCAATGAGCAGTTCTTC
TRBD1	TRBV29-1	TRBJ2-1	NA	CSALGQGAYNEQFF	TGCAGCGCGCTGGGACAGGGGGCTTACAATGAGCAGTTCTTC
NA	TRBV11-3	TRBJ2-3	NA	CASSFGISTDTQYF	TGTGCCAGCAGCTTCGGGATCAGCACAGATACGCAGTATTTT
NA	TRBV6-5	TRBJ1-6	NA	CASSRRDNSPLHF	TGTGCCAGCAGCCGCAGGGATAATTCACCCCTCCACTTT
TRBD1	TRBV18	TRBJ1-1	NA	CASSPNRGGPEAFF	TGTGCCAGCTCACCAAACAGGGGAGGTCCTGAAGCTTTCTTT
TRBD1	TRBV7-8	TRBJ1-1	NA	CASSLRDRGDQAFF	TGTGCCAGCAGCTTAAGGGACAGGGGGGATCAAGCTTTCTTT
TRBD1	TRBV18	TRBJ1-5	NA	CASSPRPGQGNQPQHF	TGTGCCAGCTCACCTAGACCGGGACAGGGCAATCAGCCCCAGCATTTT
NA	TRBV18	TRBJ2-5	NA	CASSPTAQETQYF	TGTGCCAGCTCACCAACGGCGCAAGAGACCCAGTACTTC